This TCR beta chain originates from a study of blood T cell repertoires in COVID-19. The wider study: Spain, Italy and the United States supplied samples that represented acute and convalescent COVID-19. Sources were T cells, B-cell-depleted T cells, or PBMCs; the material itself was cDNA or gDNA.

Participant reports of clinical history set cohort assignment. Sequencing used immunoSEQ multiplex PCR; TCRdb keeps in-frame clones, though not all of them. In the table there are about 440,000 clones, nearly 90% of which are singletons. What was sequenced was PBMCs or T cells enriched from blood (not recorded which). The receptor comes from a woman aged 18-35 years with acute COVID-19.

The CDR3 coding sequence is TGTGCCAGTAGTATAGTCTGGACAGGGACTGGCTACACCTTC. It codes for CASSIVWTGTGYTF. The chain employs TRBV19 and TRBJ1-2; 8 bases are a match to TRBD1. The germline V gene has CDR1 LNHDA and CDR2 SQIVND (reference sequence). Germline trimming cut 1 base from V and 7 bases from J; bases unmatched to any gene: 5. The length of the CDR3 is 14 residues.